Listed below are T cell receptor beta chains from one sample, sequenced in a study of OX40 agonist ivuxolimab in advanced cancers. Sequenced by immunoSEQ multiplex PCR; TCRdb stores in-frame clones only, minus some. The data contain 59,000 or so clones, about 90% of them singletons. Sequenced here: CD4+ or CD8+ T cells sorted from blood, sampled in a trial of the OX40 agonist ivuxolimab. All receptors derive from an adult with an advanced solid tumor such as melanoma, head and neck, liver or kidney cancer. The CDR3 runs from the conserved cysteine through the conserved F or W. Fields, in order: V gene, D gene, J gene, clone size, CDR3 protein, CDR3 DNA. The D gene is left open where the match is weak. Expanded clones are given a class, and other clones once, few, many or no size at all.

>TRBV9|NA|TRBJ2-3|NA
CASSVGRGPEGDTQYF
TGTGCCAGCAGCGTAGGCCGCGGCCCGGAGGGAGATACGCAGTATTTT
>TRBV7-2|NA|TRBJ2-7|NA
CASSLQPQGTGYSYEQYF
TGTGCCAGCAGCTTACAACCACAGGGAACAGGGTATAGCTACGAGCAGTACTTC
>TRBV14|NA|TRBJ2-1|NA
CASSQDLVVAEQFF
TGTGCCAGCAGCCAAGATCTAGTAGTAGCGGAGCAGTTCTTC
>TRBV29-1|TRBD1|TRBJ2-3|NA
CSVEDRGQAADTQYF
TGCAGCGTTGAAGATCGGGGACAGGCGGCAGATACGCAGTATTTT
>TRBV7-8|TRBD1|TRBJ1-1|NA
CASSLGGQQAFF
TGTGCCAGCAGCTTAGGGGGACAGCAAGCTTTCTTT
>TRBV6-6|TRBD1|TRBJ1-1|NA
CASSDDRDLNTEAFF
TGTGCCAGCAGCGACGACAGGGATCTGAACACTGAAGCTTTCTTT
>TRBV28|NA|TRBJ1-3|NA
CAGTRAWGNTIYF
TGTGCCGGAACGAGGGCTTGGGGAAACACCATATATTTT
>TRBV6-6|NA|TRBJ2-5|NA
CASSSGWETQYF
TGTGCCAGCAGCTCAGGCTGGGAGACCCAGTACTTC
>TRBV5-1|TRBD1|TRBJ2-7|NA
CASRGTGKYEQYF
TGCGCCAGCAGAGGGACAGGAAAATACGAGCAGTACTTC
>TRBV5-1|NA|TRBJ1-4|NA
CASSLLSSGSNEKLFF
TGCGCCAGCAGCTTACTTTCGTCGGGTAGTAATGAAAAACTGTTTTTT
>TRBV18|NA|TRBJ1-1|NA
CASSLSGNTEAFF
TGTGCCAGCTCCCTGTCGGGGAACACTGAAGCTTTCTTT
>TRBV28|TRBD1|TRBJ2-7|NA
CASSLSLGTGWGEQYF
TGTGCCAGCAGTTTATCCTTGGGGACAGGGTGGGGCGAGCAGTACTTC
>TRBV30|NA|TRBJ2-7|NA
CAWSRNSAGSRVRYEQYF
TGTGCCTGGAGTCGGAACTCGGCGGGATCCCGAGTTAGATACGAGCAGTACTTC
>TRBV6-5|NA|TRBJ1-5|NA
CASSYQGGGDQPQHF
TGTGCCAGCAGTTATCAAGGGGGAGGTGATCAGCCCCAGCATTTT
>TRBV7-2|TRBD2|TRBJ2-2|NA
CASSLAAGVPGELFF
TGTGCCAGCAGCTTAGCGGCGGGAGTTCCCGGGGAGCTGTTTTTT
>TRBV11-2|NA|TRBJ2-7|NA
CASSLALRYSLSEQYF
TGTGCCAGCAGCTTAGCCCTGAGGTACTCGCTCAGCGAGCAGTACTTC
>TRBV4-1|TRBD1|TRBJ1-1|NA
CASSSQGRDNTEAFF
TGCGCCAGCAGCTCACAGGGGAGAGACAACACTGAAGCTTTCTTT
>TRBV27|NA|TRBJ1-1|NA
CASSLQGLRTEAFF
TGTGCCAGCAGTTTACAGGGGCTCAGGACTGAAGCTTTCTTT
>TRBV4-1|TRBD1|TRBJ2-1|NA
CASSFGQGGYNEQFF
TGCGCCAGCAGTTTTGGACAGGGGGGCTACAATGAGCAGTTCTTC
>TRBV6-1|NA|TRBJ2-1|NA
CASSEGGRRIDEQFF
TGTGCCAGCAGTGAAGGAGGGAGGCGTATCGATGAGCAGTTCTTC
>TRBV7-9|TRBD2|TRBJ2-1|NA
CAVEKREGADEQFF
TGTGCCGTGGAAAAGCGGGAGGGCGCCGATGAGCAGTTCTTC
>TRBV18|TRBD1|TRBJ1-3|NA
CASSPGQGAGNTIYF
TGTGCCAGCTCACCGGGACAGGGGGCTGGAAACACCATATATTTT
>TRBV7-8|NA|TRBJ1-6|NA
CASSWTWDSPLHF
TGTGCCAGCAGCTGGACCTGGGATTCACCCCTCCACTTT
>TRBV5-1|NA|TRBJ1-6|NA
CASSLVPGTANSPLHF
TGCGCCAGCAGCTTGGTTCCGGGGACGGCTAATTCACCCCTCCACTTT
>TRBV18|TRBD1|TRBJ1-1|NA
CASSRDSNTEAFF
TGTGCCAGCTCTCGGGACAGTAACACTGAAGCTTTCTTT
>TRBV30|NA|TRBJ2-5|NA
CAWRLSLETQYF
TGTGCCTGGAGGTTAAGCTTAGAGACCCAGTACTTC
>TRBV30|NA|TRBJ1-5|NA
CAWSPDSFNQPQHF
TGTGCCTGGAGTCCGGACAGCTTTAATCAGCCCCAGCATTTT
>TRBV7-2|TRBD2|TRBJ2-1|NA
CASSLVGGTSGSSYNEQFF
TGTGCCAGCAGCTTAGTGGGCGGGACTAGCGGGAGTTCCTACAATGAGCAGTTCTTC
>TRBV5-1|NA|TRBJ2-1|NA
CASSPYPSLYNEQFF
TGCGCCAGCAGCCCGTATCCTAGCTTATACAATGAGCAGTTCTTC
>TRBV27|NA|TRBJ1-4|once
CASSSGRAGGKLFF
TGTGCCAGCAGTTCCGGCAGGGCGGGGGGAAAACTGTTTTTT
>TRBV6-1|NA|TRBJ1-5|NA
CASKEAGADNQPQHF
TGTGCCAGCAAAGAGGCGGGGGCGGACAATCAGCCCCAGCATTTT
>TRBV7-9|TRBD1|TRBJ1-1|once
CASSFSTGGNTEAFF
TGTGCCAGCAGCTTTAGTACAGGGGGCAACACTGAAGCTTTCTTT
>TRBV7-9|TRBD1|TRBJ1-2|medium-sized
CASSYIRQGGGYTF
TGTGCCAGCAGTTATATCCGACAGGGAGGAGGCTACACCTTC
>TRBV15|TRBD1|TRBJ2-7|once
CATSGDWGQGHEQYF
TGTGCCACCAGCGGGGATTGGGGACAGGGCCACGAGCAGTACTTC
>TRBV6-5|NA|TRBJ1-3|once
CASSYGQGYSGNTIYF
TGTGCCAGCAGTTACGGGCAGGGTTACTCTGGAAACACCATATATTTT
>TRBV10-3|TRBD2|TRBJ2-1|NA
CAISESRTSYNEQFF
TGTGCCATCAGTGAGTCAAGGACTAGCTACAATGAGCAGTTCTTC
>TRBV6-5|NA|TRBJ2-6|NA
CASSYSSSGANVLTF
TGTGCCAGCAGTTACTCGAGCTCTGGGGCCAACGTCCTGACTTTC
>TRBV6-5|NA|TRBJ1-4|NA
CASSYQDSPTNEKLFF
TGTGCCAGCAGTTATCAGGACAGCCCAACTAATGAAAAACTGTTTTTT
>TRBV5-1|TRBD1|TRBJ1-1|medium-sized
CASKAWGQGTEAFF
TGCGCCAGCAAAGCTTGGGGACAGGGGACTGAAGCTTTCTTT
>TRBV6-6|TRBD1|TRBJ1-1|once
CASSTTGGLNTEAFF
TGTGCCAGCAGTACAACAGGGGGCTTGAACACTGAAGCTTTCTTT
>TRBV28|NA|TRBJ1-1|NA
CASSYRMNTEAFF
TGTGCCAGCAGTTACAGGATGAACACTGAAGCTTTCTTT
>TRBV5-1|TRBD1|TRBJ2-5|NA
CASSPRDRETQYF
TGCGCCAGCAGCCCGAGGGACAGAGAGACCCAGTACTTC
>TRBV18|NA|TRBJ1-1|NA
CASSPVGREAEAFF
TGTGCCAGCTCACCAGTCGGGAGAGAGGCTGAAGCTTTCTTT
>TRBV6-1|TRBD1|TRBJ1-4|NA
CASRHRTGINEKLFF
TGTGCCAGCAGACACCGGACAGGGATTAATGAAAAACTGTTTTTT
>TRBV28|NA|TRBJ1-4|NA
CASSPTVATNEKLFF
TGTGCCAGCAGTCCAACAGTTGCAACTAATGAAAAACTGTTTTTT
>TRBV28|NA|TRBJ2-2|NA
CASSPFDTGELFF
TGTGCCAGCAGTCCTTTTGACACCGGGGAGCTGTTTTTT
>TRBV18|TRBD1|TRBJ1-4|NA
CASSPTGGADEKLFF
TGTGCCAGCTCGCCTACAGGGGGCGCAGATGAAAAACTGTTTTTT
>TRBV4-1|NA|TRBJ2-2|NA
CEGGRDTGELFF
TGCGAGGGGGGGCGGGACACCGGGGAGCTGTTTTTT
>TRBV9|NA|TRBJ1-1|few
CASSLRGDPMNTEAFF
TGTGCCAGCAGCCTCCGGGGGGATCCGATGAACACTGAAGCTTTCTTT
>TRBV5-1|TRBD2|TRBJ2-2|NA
CASSWNGRDTGELFF
TGCGCCAGCAGCTGGAATGGGAGGGACACCGGGGAGCTGTTTTTT
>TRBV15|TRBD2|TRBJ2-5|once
CATSRLKSGTSGRASETQYF
TGTGCCACCAGCAGACTCAAATCCGGGACTAGCGGGAGGGCCAGTGAGACCCAGTACTTC
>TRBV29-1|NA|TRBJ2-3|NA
CSAVGRGKTDTQYF
TGCAGCGCCGTGGGGAGGGGGAAGACAGATACGCAGTATTTT
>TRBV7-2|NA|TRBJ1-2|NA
CASSQGGFRGYTF
TGTGCCAGCAGTCAGGGCGGGTTTAGGGGCTACACCTTC
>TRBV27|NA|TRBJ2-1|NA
CASSPTPSGVFYNEQFF
TGTGCCAGCAGTCCCACCCCGTCGGGGGTTTTTTACAATGAGCAGTTCTTC
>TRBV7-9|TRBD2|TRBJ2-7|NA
CASSSTSGLSYEQYF
TGTGCCAGCAGCTCCACTAGCGGACTCTCCTACGAGCAGTACTTC